These 21 T cell receptor beta chains were all obtained from the same sample, sequenced in a study of T-cell reconstitution after alpha-beta-depleted transplantation in children. The authors prepared the TCRbeta library with unique molecular identifiers. TCRdb itself ran the PCR reads through MiXCR, one entry per CDR3 protein. The sample holds about 230,000 distinct CDR3 sequences, 9% to 10% seen once. Sequencing used PBMCs from the stem cell graft donor, obtained from the stem cell graft. These receptors were obtained from a human donor who donated a stem cell graft to a child with SCID.

This clonotype was seen at least ten times. This chain links TRBV6-2 or TRBV6-3 with TRBJ2-6; D unclear. V was trimmed by 8 bases and J by 4 bases, leaving 12 bases between them. The CDR3 sequence is 14 residues long. CDR1 MNHEY and CDR2 SVGEGT come from the germline V gene. The CDR3 sequence: CASRPLMGANVLTF. The DNA of the CDR3 is TGTGCCAGCCGACCCCTTATGGGGGCCAACGTCCTGACTTTC.

The sample holds a few counts of this clonotype. The CDR3 reads CASSPEGPKGDTQYF. The CDR3 region has the DNA TGTGCCAGCAGCCCCGAGGGCCCGAAAGGAGATACGCAGTATTTT. V usage is TRBV13 and J usage is TRBJ2-3; possibly TRBD2 for D (5 bases). The CDR3 covers 15 residues. V was shortened by 5 bases and J by 5 bases, with 17 bases between the two germline ends. Germline lookup yields CDR1 PRHDT and CDR2 FYEKMQ (reference sequence).

The chain recombines TRBV5-6 with TRBJ2-2, with TRBD1 identical over 7 bases. V was clipped by 7 bases and J by 4 bases; unmatched bases: 16. Germline V CDR1 and CDR2: SGHDT, YYEEEE. This CDR3 has 17 amino acids. CDR3 loop: CASGPRLWDRFTGELFF. CDR3 in DNA: TGTGCCAGCGGACCCCGTTTGTGGGACAGATTCACCGGGGAGCTGTTTTTT.

This clonotype was counted at least ten times. The rearrangement uses TRBV7-2 and TRBJ2-1; D is possibly TRBD1 or TRBD2 (5 bases each). V gave up 5 bases and J gave up 7 bases, with 18 bases separating them. CDR3 length equals 15 residues. Germline CDR1 and CDR2: SGHTA and FQGNSA. The CDR3, as DNA: TGTGCCAGCAGCCTGGTGAGGGGTTCGATAAATGAGCAGTTCTTC. Translating it yields CASSLVRGSINEQFF.

This clonotype showed up many times. The chain has TRBV5-1 and TRBJ2-7; D is possibly TRBD2 (6 bases). This CDR3 comprises 13 residues. CDR1 is SGHRS and CDR2 is YFSETQ in the germline V gene. V lost 6 bases, J lost 7 bases, and 17 bases lay in between. The DNA of the CDR3 is TGCGCCAGCACCATGGGGGGTTCCACGGAGCAGTACTTC. This gives the protein CASTMGGSTEQYF.

This clonotype was observed many times. The rearrangement uses TRBV5-1 and TRBJ2-2; 9 nucleotides agree with TRBD1. V dropped 4 bases and J dropped 1; count of bases not matched to a gene: 2. Germline CDR1 SGHRS, CDR2 YFSETQ. This CDR3 has 15 residues. Written as DNA, the CDR3 is TGCGCCAGCAGCCCGGGACAGGGGAACACCGGGGAGCTGTTTTTT. This translates into CASSPGQGNTGELFF.

This clonotype was picked up many times. The gene calls are TRBV6-5 and TRBJ1-1; weak D call: TRBD1 (5 bases). The CDR3 consists of 13 residues. The germline V gene encodes CDR1 MNHEY and CDR2 SVGAGI. V was cut by 8 bases and J by 1 base, with 11 bases left in between. The chain's CDR3 is CASARQQNTEAFF. In DNA, the CDR3 is TGTGCCAGCGCCAGACAGCAGAACACTGAAGCTTTCTTT.

This clonotype has at least ten counts. The V call is TRBV3-1, the J call TRBJ2-2; no clear D. This CDR3 comprises 15 residues. From germline, CDR1 is LGHDT and CDR2 YNNKEL (reference sequence). V lost 0 bases to trimming and J lost 4 bases, with 9 bases between them. CDR3 sequence (DNA): TGTGCCAGCAGCCAAGAATGGGCAGGCACCGGGGAGCTGTTTTTT. This gives the protein CASSQEWAGTGELFF.

This clonotype was recorded at least ten times. The V gene is TRBV18, the J gene TRBJ2-2, with D tentatively TRBD1 or TRBD2 (5 bases each). V was trimmed by 6 bases and J by 0 bases, leaving 8 bases between them. This CDR3 spans 14 amino acids. Germline assignment: CDR1 KGHSH and CDR2 LQKENI. CDR3 sequence: CASSWGTNTGELFF. CDR3 nucleotide sequence: TGTGCCAGCTCTTGGGGGACGAACACCGGGGAGCTGTTTTTT.

This clonotype was seen repeatedly, ten times or more. The rearrangement joins TRBV18 to TRBJ1-1; D gene uncertain. Germline V gene sequence: CDR1 KGHSH, CDR2 LQKENI. V lost 2 bases, J lost 0 bases, and 4 bases lay in between. CDR3 length: 13 amino acids. The chain's CDR3 is CASSPNLNTEAFF. CDR3 DNA: TGTGCCAGCTCACCAAATTTGAACACTGAAGCTTTCTTT.

This clonotype was picked up many times. The genes are TRBV7-2 and TRBJ1-2; D call uncertain. Trimming left V 2 bases short and J 0 bases short, with 7 bases between. Per the germline V gene, CDR1 is SGHTA and CDR2 is FQGNSA. The CDR3 length is 14 residues. CDR3 residues: CASSLPRTNYGYTF. The DNA for the CDR3 is TGTGCCAGCAGCTTACCAAGAACTAACTATGGCTACACCTTC.

This clonotype has a count of ten or more. The CDR3 region has the DNA TGCAGTGCTAGAAGGGGGAACTATGGCTACACCTTC. As protein: CSARRGNYGYTF. The chain links TRBV20-1 to TRBJ1-2; the D gene is possibly TRBD1 (6 bases). Trimming removed 2 bases from V and 2 bases from J, with 6 bases in between. The CDR3 has 12 residues. Germline CDR1 and CDR2: DFQATT and SNEGSKA (reference sequence).

V gene TRBV20-1 combines with J gene TRBJ1-2, with D perhaps matching TRBD1 (5 bases). Trimming stripped 1 base from V and 4 bases from J, with 16 bases between. The V gene's germline CDR1 is DFQATT and CDR2 SNEGSKA (reference sequence). This CDR3 region has 15 residues. The CDR3 region has the DNA TGCAGTGCTAGAGGAGAGGGGCAGGGACTCTATGGCTACACCTTC. It is translated as CSARGEGQGLYGYTF.

This clonotype has ten or more counts. The chain is built from TRBV20-1 and TRBJ2-3, with D perhaps being TRBD1 or TRBD2 (5 bases each). The CDR3 has 14 amino acids. V lost 3 bases to trimming and J lost 4 bases, with 14 bases between them. From germline, CDR1 is DFQATT and CDR2 SNEGSKA (reference sequence). Here the CDR3 DNA reads TGCAGTGCTAGTCGGTCGGGGACCGCAGATACGCAGTATTTT. It translates to CSASRSGTADTQYF.

This clonotype showed up many times. The V gene is TRBV7-8, the J gene TRBJ2-4; D gene uncertain. CDR1 is SGHVS and CDR2 is FQNEAQ in the germline V gene. The CDR3 sequence is 15 residues long. The V and J ends lost 1 base and 1 base respectively, with 8 bases between them. The CDR3 sequence: CASSLGPFAKNIQYF. CDR3 nucleotides: TGTGCCAGCAGCTTAGGTCCATTTGCCAAAAACATTCAGTACTTC.

This clonotype occurred many times. The CDR3 DNA reads as TGTGCCAGCAGGCGACAGGATTTGGAGAACACTGAAGCTTTCTTT. This encodes CASRRQDLENTEAFF. The chain joins TRBV28 to TRBJ1-1, with D possibly being TRBD1 (6 bases). Trimming left V 6 bases short and J 1 base short, with 15 bases between. Germline values: CDR1 MDHEN, CDR2 SYDVKM. The CDR3 totals 15 residues.

This clonotype was counted ten times or more. V usage is TRBV4-2 and J usage is TRBJ1-3; D remains unclear. Per germline, CDR1 LGHNA and CDR2 YNFKEQ. The V end lost 0 bases, the J end lost 0 bases, and 12 bases lay between the germline ends. This CDR3 is 17 amino acids long. CDR3 sequence (DNA): TGTGCCAGCAGCCAAGATAGTGGTTCTGTCTCTGGAAACACCATATATTTT. Translating gives CASSQDSGSVSGNTIYF.

This clonotype was observed many times. The chain uses TRBV2 and TRBJ1-1; maybe TRBD1 (5 bases). Trimming shortened V by 7 bases and J by 0 bases, and 12 bases separated the two germline ends. CDR3 length: 14 amino acids. CDR1 and CDR2 from the germline V gene are SNHLY and FYNNEI. The CDR3: CASIIRGLNTEAFF. As DNA, the CDR3 is TGTGCCAGCATTATACGGGGGTTGAACACTGAAGCTTTCTTT. Full variable domain (rest looked up from reference TRBV2 and TRBJ1-1): EPEVTQTPSHQVTQMGQEVILRCVPISNHLYFYWYRQILGQKVEFLVSFYNNEISEKSEIFDDQFSVERPDGSNFTLKIRSTKLEDSAMYFCASIIRGLNTEAFFGQGTRLTVV.

The V call is TRBV5-1, the J call TRBJ2-5; D uncertain. Germline loops: CDR1 SGHRS, CDR2 YFSETQ. This CDR3 has 16 residues. Trimming left V 0 bases short and J 2 bases short, with 14 bases between. This CDR3 is CASSLGPRGVQETQYF. The CDR3 DNA sequence: TGCGCCAGCAGCTTGGGCCCCCGTGGGGTGCAAGAGACCCAGTACTTC.

This clonotype was seen repeatedly, ten times or more. This chain uses TRBV3-1 with TRBJ1-1; D call uncertain. V gave up 3 bases and J gave up 3 bases, with 5 bases separating them. There are 12 residues in the CDR3. CDR1 and CDR2 (germline): LGHDT, YNNKEL (reference sequence). CDR3 in amino acids: CASSQTHTEAFF. The CDR3 DNA is TGTGCCAGCAGCCAGACCCACACTGAAGCTTTCTTT.

This clonotype occurred many times. The V and J genes are TRBV20-1 and TRBJ2-7, with D tentatively TRBD1 or TRBD2 (5 bases each). The V end lost 4 bases, the J end lost 0 bases, and 10 bases lay between the germline ends. From germline, CDR1 is DFQATT and CDR2 SNEGSKA (reference sequence). This CDR3 has 13 residues. CDR3 DNA sequence: TGCAGTGCTAACCGGGACGGCTCCTACGAGCAGTACTTC. Its protein is CSANRDGSYEQYF.